This TCR beta chain was observed in a study of blood T cell repertoires in COVID-19. Clones were sequenced by immunoSEQ multiplex PCR, and TCRdb holds only the in-frame ones, with some missing. The sample contains approximately 180,000 clones, under 80% of which appear only once. Per the germline V gene, CDR1 is MDHEN and CDR2 is SYDVKM. The CDR3 contains 17 residues. Trimming shortened V by 5 bases and J by 0 bases, and 14 bases separated the two germline ends. This receptor was obtained from a woman aged 45-60 years with acute COVID-19. The rearrangement joins TRBV28 to TRBJ1-6; D is undetermined. The source material was PBMCs or T cells enriched from blood (not recorded which). For the CDR3, the DNA is TGTGCCAGCAGTCCGCCCACGGCGGGCTCCTATAATTCACCCCTCCACTTT. Translated, it gives CASSPPTAGSYNSPLHF.